These T cell receptor beta chains were read from a single sample in a study of blood T cell repertoires in COVID-19. The assay was immunoSEQ multiplex PCR, and TCRdb's table has in-frame clones only and misses some. The sample carries about 160,000 clones, roughly 88% recorded once. The sequenced sample was PBMCs or T cells enriched from blood (not recorded which). All receptors derive from a woman in her 50s who had recovered from COVID-19. The conserved cysteine and the conserved F or W are not part of the CDR3 here.

V gene	J gene	CDR3 protein
TRBV7-9	TRBJ2-7	ASSLALTGGRTPYEQY
TRBV7-9	TRBJ2-4	ASRPILQGVIQY
TRBV7-3	TRBJ1-1	ASSSQGSTEAF
TRBV25-1	TRBJ2-5	ASSESNGETQY
TRBV7-2	TRBJ1-6	ASSGGGRDNSPLH
TRBV9	TRBJ1-3	ASSETGGLGNTIY
TRBV9	TRBJ2-6	ASSARPGQGVSGANVLT
TRBV6-5	TRBJ1-2	ASRTAGQPYGYT
TRBV11-3	TRBJ1-6	ASSSRGGLGSPLH
TRBV23-1	TRBJ2-4	ASSQGGPRTNIQY
TRBV3-1/TRBV3-2	TRBJ2-7	ASSQGGGAYEQY